What follows is one TCR beta chain and its context. No antigen is known for it. Base qualities are not recorded, but no much larger clone differs from it by a single base. Collaborating institutions collected whole blood in K2EDTA tubes following their own protocols. For TCRbeta analysis, collaborator samples were shipped as frozen whole blood, as isolated PBMCs, or as DNA extracted from either sample type. This specimen comes from a study of blood T cell repertoires in COVID-19 (dated by TCRdb to about 2020). In terms of the full investigation: Collaborator samples came from the United States, Italy and Spain and covered acute and convalescent phases of COVID-19. Samples were obtained from the ongoing ImmuneRACE study (first 160 participants) and from 1,254 subjects provided by 6 global collaborators. The sample metadata nearly always contained a de-identified subject ID, COVID-19 status, age in years and sex. Where available, HLA class I and class II types were taken from metadata supplied by the sample provider and were not determined by assay-based typing. The repertoires were released in a freely available public database intended as a resource for research on the immune response to SARS-CoV-2. The dataset comprised deeply sampled blood TCRbeta repertoires from subjects exposed to, actively infected with, or recovered from COVID-19. The prospective study material was composed of cDNA or gDNA derived from T cells, B-cell-depleted T cells, or PBMCs.

TCRbeta CDR3 regions were amplified from genomic DNA using the immunoSEQ Assay, a bias-controlled multiplex PCR. On the study's bioinformatics: The number of nucleated cells in each sample was estimated by amplification of reference gene primers within the assay. To quantify the absolute abundance of each unique TCRbeta CDR3 rearrangement, sequence reads were collapsed and filtered. Productive Simpson clonality was computed per sample as the square root of Simpson's diversity index over productive rearrangements. The immuneACCESS repertoire file appears here via TCRdb, limited to in-frame rearrangements. These files lack a portion of the clones; in checked studies, under half of the deficit traces to unresolved V genes, and the cause of the others is not known. The D gene and trimming were derived from the DNA, and the V and J assignments and clone size from that table. The sample table records approximately 70,000 clones; roughly 90% of these occur just once. The leading ten clones occupy about 2.5% of the sample.

CDR1 and CDR2, looked up from the germline V gene (reference sequence), are SGHNT and YYREEE. V loses 3 bases, J loses 5 bases, and the germline ends lie 20 bases apart. Taken from cysteine to phenylalanine, the CDR3 has 16 residues. Of all the DNA, just the CDR3 is kept, 48 bases in frame from base 1. The study at large found these results: How much clinical and demographic metadata was included differed by source and by participant, and the metadata was provided uncurated.

The V gene is TRBV5-4 and the J gene is TRBJ2-5, with a weak D call of TRBD2 (6 bases match). The receptor's source is a human donor in a cohort sampled during active COVID-19. The sample consisted of peripheral blood. The bases are TGTGCCAGCAGCTGGGACGGTACTAGCTTTTCGGAGACCCAGTACTTC. This yields the protein CASSWDGTSFSETQYF.